Sequencing of this T cell receptor (beta chain) was carried out in a study of T cells in Graves' hyperthyroidism and ophthalmopathy. Orbital computed tomography and thyroid ultrasound, together with serum TRAb and thyroxine and clinical symptoms, were used for diagnoses. With regard to this clonotype: Its target is not known. Compared with germline, one end of the junction differs, possibly owing to a read error.

Whole-study findings and limits: The blood repertoire included most of the expanded thyroid clonotypes above 0.001.

The V gene's germline CDR1 is SNHLY and CDR2 FYNNEI. The length of the CDR3 is 14 residues. Researchers amplified the TCR beta CDR3 regions from RNA transcripts. The TCR CDR3 was amplified in a first-round RT-PCR using the HTBI primer set. TCRdb recomputed calls from the multiplex PCR reads with MiXCR, one row per CDR3 protein. This table has hundreds of thousands of distinct CDR3 sequences, about 45% appearing once. The origin of this receptor is an adult man with Graves' disease, either hyperthyroidism or ophthalmopathy (not recorded which). Sequenced material: peripheral blood or thyroid tissue (not recorded which). The chain carries TRBV2 and TRBJ1-1, with 7 bases matching TRBD1. The CDR3 loop reads CAISGRTGNTEAFF. The CDR3 region has the DNA TGTGCCATCAGTGGTCGGACAGGGAACACTGAAGCTTTCTTT. The full variable domain, with the rest looked up from reference TRBV2 and TRBJ1-1, is EPEVTQTPSHQVTQMGQEVILRCVPISNHLYFYWYRQILGQKVEFLVSFYNNEISEKSEIFDDQFSVERPDGSNFTLKIRSTKLEDSAMYFCAISGRTGNTEAFFGQGTRLTVV.